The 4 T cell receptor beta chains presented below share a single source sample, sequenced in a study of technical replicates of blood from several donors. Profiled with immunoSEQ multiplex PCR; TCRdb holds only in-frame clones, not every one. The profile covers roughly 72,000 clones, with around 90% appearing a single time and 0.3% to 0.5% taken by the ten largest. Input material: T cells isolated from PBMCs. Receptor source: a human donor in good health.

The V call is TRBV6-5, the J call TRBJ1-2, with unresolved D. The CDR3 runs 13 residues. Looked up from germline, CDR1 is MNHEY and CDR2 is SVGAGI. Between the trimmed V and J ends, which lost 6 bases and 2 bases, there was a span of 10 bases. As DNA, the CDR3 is TGTGCCAGCAGGAGTACAGTGAACTATGGCTACACCTTC. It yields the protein CASRSTVNYGYTF.

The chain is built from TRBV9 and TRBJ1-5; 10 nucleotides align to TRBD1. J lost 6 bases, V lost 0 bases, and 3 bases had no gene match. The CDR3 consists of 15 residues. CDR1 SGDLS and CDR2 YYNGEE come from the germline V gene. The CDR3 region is CASSVGQGASQPQHF. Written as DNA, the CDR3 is TGTGCCAGCAGCGTAGGACAGGGGGCATCTCAGCCCCAGCATTTT.

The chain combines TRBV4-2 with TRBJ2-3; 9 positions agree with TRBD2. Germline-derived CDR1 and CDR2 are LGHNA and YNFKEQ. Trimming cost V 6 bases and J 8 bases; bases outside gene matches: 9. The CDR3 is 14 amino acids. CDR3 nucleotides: TGTGCCAGCAGAGGGGTAGCGGGAGATATTACGCAGTATTTT. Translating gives CASRGVAGDITQYF.

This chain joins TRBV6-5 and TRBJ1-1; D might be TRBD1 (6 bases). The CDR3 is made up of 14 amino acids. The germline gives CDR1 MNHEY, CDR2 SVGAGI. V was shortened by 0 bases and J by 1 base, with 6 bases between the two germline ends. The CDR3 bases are TGTGCCAGCAGTTACTCGACAGGGAACACTGAAGCTTTCTTT. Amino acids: CASSYSTGNTEAFF.